The 11 T cell receptor beta chains below come from one sample, sequenced in a study of T cell repertoires and HLA-DP antigens. The antigens for these receptors are not known. The assay was immunoSEQ multiplex PCR, and TCRdb's table has in-frame clones only and misses some. The data contain approximately 90,000 clones, 86% of them singletons. The sequenced sample consisted of CD4+ T cells from PBMCs. These receptors all stem from a man aged 45-65 years in good health and CMV-seronegative.

The rearrangement joins TRBV9 to TRBJ2-7; 9 bases map to TRBD1. CDR3 length: 16 amino acids. Germline V gene data show CDR1 as SGDLS and CDR2 as YYNGEE. V shed 4 bases, J shed 3 bases, and the junction held 11 bases outside the gene matches. CDR3 residues: CASSPRTGVVLYEQYF. DNA of the CDR3: TGTGCCAGCAGCCCTCGGACAGGGGTCGTACTCTACGAGCAGTACTTC.

V gene TRBV7-3 combines with J gene TRBJ2-7; the match to TRBD1 covers 8 bases. CDR3 length: 14 residues. Germline V gives CDR1 SGHTA, CDR2 FQGTGA. V shed 2 bases and J 3 bases; nucleotides not matched to a gene: 3. The CDR3 loop reads CASSLGTGHYEQYF. The CDR3 region has the DNA TGTGCCAGCAGCTTAGGGACAGGCCACTACGAGCAGTACTTC. The entire variable domain, with the rest obtained from reference TRBV7-3 and TRBJ2-7, is as follows: GAGVSQTPSNKVTEKGKYVELRCDPISGHTALYWYRQSLGQGPEFLIYFQGTGAADDSGLPNDRFFAVRPEGSVSTLKIQRTERGDSAVYLCASSLGTGHYEQYFGPGTRLTVT.

The rearrangement links TRBV4-2 to TRBJ2-1, with D possibly TRBD1 on 6 matching bases. There are 14 residues in the CDR3. Germline V gene sequence: CDR1 LGHNA, CDR2 YNFKEQ. V was shortened by 7 bases and J by 6 bases, with 16 bases between the two germline ends. Here the CDR3 DNA reads TGTGCCAGCACAGACAGGCAAGGGGGCAATGAGCAGTTCTTC. Its protein product is CASTDRQGGNEQFF.

The V gene is TRBV29-1, the J gene TRBJ1-1; D possibly corresponds to TRBD1 (5 bases). V lost 7 bases and J lost 11, with 20 bases in between. The germline V gene has CDR1 SQVTM and CDR2 ANQGSEA. CDR3 size: 12 residues. The CDR3 nucleotides read TGCAGCGGGGGGGAGGACCGGGGGATGGCTTTCTTT. As protein: CSGGEDRGMAFF.

This clone was found a few times. The chain uses TRBV7-2 and TRBJ1-1; TRBD1 is a possible D gene (5 bases). The CDR3 contains 15 residues. Germline V gene sequence: CDR1 SGHTA, CDR2 FQGNSA. The germline V and J ends were trimmed by 4 bases and 1 base, with 13 bases remaining between them. This CDR3 is CASSWGGASNTEAFF. CDR3 coding DNA: TGTGCCAGCAGCTGGGGCGGGGCGTCGAACACTGAAGCTTTCTTT.

The chain is built from TRBV13 and TRBJ2-5, with 7 bases that match TRBD2. The J call may be wrong; the DNA end is better matched by TRBJ2-7. Germline CDR1 is PRHDT and CDR2 is FYEKMQ (reference sequence). This CDR3 comprises 13 residues. In DNA, the CDR3 is TGTGCCAGCAGCTTACTAGCGGATTACGAGCAGTACTTC. It is translated as CASSLLADYEQYF.

This rearrangement joins TRBV6-1 to TRBJ2-7, with unresolved D. CDR3 length: 11 amino acids. Looked up from germline, CDR1 is MNHNS and CDR2 is SASEGT. V lost 3 bases and J lost 7, with 7 bases in between. The CDR3 nucleotides are TGTGCCAGCAGTGATGACGGGGAGCAGTACTTC. The encoded protein is CASSDDGEQYF.

The chain combines TRBV27 with TRBJ2-3, with 9 positions matching TRBD2. The CDR3 has 15 residues. After removal of 5 bases from V and 5 bases from J, the junction contained 8 bases not matched to a gene. Per germline, CDR1 MNHEY and CDR2 SMNVEV (reference sequence). The CDR3 sequence: CASSLSGRLGDTQYF. As DNA, the CDR3 is TGTGCCAGCAGTCTTAGCGGGAGATTGGGAGATACGCAGTATTTT.

The V and J genes are TRBV27 and TRBJ2-1, with a possible D match to TRBD1 (6 bases). The CDR3 is made up of 14 amino acids. Per germline, CDR1 MNHEY and CDR2 SMNVEV (reference sequence). Trimming left V 6 bases short and J 4 bases short, with 13 bases between. CDR3 bases: TGTGCCAGCAGACCAGGGGACCCATACAATGAGCAGTTCTTC. Translating gives CASRPGDPYNEQFF.

The genes are TRBV30 and TRBJ1-1; TRBD1 matches 7 bases. The junction had 7 bases not matched to a gene; V was cut back by 2 bases and J by 7 bases. Per the germline V gene, CDR1 is GTSNPN and CDR2 is SVGIG (reference sequence). The CDR3 is 13 amino acids. The CDR3 DNA reads TGTGCCTGGAGTCGTGGAGGGGGCAATGAAGCTTTCTTT. This gives the protein CAWSRGGGNEAFF.

This clone showed up just once. The chain recombines TRBV7-9 with TRBJ1-2; TRBD1 might be the D (5 bases). The germline CDR1 and CDR2 sequences are SEHNR and FQNEAQ (reference sequence). V dropped 1 base and J dropped 3 bases, with 21 bases sitting between them. The CDR3 covers 18 residues. In DNA form, the CDR3 reads TGTGCCAGCAGCTTAGTACCATGGGGGACGCCTAAAGACTATGGCTACACCTTC. This translates into CASSLVPWGTPKDYGYTF. The whole variable domain, filled in from reference TRBV7-9 and TRBJ1-2, reads DTGVSQNPRHKITKRGQNVTFRCDPISEHNRLYWYRQTLGQGPEFLTYFQNEAQLEKSRLLSDRFSAERPKGSFSTLEIQRTEQGDSAMYLCASSLVPWGTPKDYGYTFGSGTRLTVV.